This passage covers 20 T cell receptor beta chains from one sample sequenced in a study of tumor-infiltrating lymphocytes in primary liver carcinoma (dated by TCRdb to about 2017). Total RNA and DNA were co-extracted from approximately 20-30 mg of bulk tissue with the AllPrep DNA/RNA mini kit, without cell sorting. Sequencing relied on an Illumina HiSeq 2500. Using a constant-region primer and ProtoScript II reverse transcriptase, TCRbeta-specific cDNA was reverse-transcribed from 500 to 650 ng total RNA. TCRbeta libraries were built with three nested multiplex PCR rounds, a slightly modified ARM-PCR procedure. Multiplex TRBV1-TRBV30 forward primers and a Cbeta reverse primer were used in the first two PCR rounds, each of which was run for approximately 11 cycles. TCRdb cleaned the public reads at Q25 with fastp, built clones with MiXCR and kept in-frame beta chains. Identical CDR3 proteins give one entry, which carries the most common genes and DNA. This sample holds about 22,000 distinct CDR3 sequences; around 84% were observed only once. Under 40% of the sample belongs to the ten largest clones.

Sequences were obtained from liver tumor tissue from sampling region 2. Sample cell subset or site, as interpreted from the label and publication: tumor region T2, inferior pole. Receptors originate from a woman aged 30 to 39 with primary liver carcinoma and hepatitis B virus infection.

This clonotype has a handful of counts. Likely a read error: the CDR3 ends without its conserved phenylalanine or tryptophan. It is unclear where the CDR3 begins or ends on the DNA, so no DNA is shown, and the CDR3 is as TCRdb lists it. The CDR3 loop reads CASSRLAGGGYEQLS. The chain combines TRBV11-3 with TRBJ2-1; the table gives TRBD2 as D, unverified against the DNA. Inclusive of both ends, the CDR3 amounts to 15 amino acids. Germline-derived CDR1 and CDR2 are SGHNT and YENEEA.

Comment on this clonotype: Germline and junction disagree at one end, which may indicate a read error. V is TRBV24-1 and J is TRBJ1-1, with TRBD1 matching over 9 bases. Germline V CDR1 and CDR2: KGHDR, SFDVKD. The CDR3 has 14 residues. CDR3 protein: CAISSGTGSTVAFF. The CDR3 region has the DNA TGTGCCATCAGTTCCGGGACAGGGAGCACTGTAGCTTTCTTT.

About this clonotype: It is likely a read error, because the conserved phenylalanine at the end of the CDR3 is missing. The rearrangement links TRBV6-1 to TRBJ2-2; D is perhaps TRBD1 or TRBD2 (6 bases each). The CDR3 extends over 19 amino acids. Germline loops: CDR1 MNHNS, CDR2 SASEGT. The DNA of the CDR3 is TGTGCCAGCAGTGAAACCCTTCCCGGGGGCGCCGCGAACACTGGGGAGCTGTTTTCC. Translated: CASSETLPGGAANTGELFS.

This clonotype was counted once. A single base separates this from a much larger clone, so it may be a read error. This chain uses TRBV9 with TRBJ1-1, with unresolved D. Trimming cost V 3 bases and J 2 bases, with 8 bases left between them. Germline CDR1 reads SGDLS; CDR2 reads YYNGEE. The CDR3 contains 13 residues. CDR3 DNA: TGTGCCAGCAGCGCGACCACTAACACTGAAGCTTTCTTT. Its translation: CASSATTNTEAFF.

CDR3 residues: CASLGSNYEQYF. Here the CDR3 DNA reads TGTGCCAGCTTAGGCTCAAACTACGAGCAGTACTTC. The chain carries TRBV11-2 and TRBJ2-7, with D hard to call. The CDR3 loop spans 12 amino acids. Germline CDR1 and CDR2: SGHAT and FQNNGV. V lost 8 bases and J lost 3, with 11 bases in between. The full variable domain, with the rest looked up from reference TRBV11-2 and TRBJ2-7, is EAGVAQSPRYKIIEKRQSVAFWCNPISGHATLYWYQQILGQGPKLLIQFQNNGVVDDSQLPKDRFSAERLKGVDSTLKIQPAKLEDSAVYLCASLGSNYEQYFGPGTRLTVT.

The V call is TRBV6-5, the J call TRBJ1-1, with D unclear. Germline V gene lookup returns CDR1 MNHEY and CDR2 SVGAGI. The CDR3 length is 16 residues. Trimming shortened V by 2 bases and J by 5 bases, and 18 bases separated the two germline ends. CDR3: CASSYGCSGSGTEAFF. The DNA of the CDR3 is TGTGCCAGCAGTTACGGGTGCAGCGGAAGTGGAACTGAAGCTTTCTTT.

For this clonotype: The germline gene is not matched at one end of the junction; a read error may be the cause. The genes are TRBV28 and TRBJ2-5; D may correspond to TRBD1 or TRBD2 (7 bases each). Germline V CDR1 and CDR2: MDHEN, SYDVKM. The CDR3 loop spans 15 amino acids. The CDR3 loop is CASSSRGGLWETQHF. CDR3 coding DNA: TGTGCCAGCAGTTCCAGGGGGGGATTGTGGGAGACCCAGCACTTC.

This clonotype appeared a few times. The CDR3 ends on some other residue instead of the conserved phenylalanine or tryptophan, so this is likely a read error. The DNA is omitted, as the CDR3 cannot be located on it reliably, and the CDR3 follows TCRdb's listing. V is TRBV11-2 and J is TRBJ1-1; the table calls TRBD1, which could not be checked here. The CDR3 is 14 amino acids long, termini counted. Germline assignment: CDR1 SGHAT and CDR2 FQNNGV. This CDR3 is CASRYTGGRTEALL.

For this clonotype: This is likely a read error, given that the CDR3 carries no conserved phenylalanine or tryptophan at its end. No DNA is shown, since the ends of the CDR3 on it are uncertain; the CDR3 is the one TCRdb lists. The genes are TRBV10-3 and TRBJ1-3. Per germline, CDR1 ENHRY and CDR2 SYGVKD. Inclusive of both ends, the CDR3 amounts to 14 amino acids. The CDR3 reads CAISESISGNTIFS.

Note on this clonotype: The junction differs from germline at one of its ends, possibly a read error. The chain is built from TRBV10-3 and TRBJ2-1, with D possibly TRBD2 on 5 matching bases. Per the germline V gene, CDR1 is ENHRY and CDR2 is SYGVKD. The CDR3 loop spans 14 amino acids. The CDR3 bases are TGTGCCATCAGTCCCACGGCGACTCGGGATGAGCACTCCTTC. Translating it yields CAISPTATRDEHSF.

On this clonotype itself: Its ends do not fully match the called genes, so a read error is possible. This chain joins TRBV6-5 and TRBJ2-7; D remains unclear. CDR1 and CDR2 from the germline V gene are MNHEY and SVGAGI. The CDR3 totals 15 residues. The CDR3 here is CASGYKDSSSYAQYF. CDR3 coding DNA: TGTGCCAGCGGTTACAAGGATAGCAGCTCCTACGCGCAGTACTTC.

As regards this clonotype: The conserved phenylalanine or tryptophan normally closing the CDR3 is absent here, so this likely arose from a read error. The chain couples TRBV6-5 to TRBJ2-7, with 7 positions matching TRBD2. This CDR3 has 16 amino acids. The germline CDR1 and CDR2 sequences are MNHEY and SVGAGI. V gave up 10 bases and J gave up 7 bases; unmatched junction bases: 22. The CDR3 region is CANSITTGGPPREQYL. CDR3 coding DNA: TGTGCCAATAGTATAACCACGGGGGGACCACCTAGGGAGCAGTACTTA.

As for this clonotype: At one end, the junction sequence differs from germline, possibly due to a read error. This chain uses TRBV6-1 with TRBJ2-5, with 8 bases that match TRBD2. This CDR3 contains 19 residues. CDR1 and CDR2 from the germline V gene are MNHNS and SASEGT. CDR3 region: CASSEAQPGLVGIVETQYF. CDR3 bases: TGCGCCAGCAGTGAAGCACAGCCGGGACTAGTGGGAATTGTTGAGACCCAGTACTTC.

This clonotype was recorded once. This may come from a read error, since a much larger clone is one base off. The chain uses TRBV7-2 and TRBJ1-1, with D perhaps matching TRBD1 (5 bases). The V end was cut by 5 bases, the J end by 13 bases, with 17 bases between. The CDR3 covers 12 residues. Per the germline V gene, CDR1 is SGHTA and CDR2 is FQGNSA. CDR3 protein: CASSQTGTRGFF. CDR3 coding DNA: TGTGCCAGCAGCCAGACCGGGACGAGAGGTTTCTTT.

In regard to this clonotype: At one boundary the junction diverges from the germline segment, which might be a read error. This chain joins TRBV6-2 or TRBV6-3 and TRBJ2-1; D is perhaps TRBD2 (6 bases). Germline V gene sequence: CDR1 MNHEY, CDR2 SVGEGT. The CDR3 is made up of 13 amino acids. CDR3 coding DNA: TGCACCAGCAGTATGGAGGGCAAAACCTTTAGGCTCTTC. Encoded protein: CTSSMEGKTFRLF.

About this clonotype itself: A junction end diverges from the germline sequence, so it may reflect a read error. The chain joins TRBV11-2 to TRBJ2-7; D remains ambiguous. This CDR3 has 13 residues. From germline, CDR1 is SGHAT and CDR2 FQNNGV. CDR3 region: CASSFPAQYEQYF. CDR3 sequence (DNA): TGTGCCAGCAGCTTTCCGGCGCAGTACGAGCAGTACTTT.

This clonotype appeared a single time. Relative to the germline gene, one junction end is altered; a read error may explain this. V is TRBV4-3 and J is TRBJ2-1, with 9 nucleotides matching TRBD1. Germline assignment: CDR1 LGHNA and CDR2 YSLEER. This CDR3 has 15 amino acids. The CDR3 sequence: CASRSLDRGFNEQLF. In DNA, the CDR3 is TGCGCCAGCAGAAGCCTGGACAGGGGTTTTAATGAGCAGTTATTC.

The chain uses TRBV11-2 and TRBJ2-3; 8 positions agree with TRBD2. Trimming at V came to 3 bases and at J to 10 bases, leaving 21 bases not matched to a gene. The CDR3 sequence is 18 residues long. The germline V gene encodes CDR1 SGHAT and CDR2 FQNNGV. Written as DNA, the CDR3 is TGTGCCAGCAGCTTCACCTTTGGGACTAGTGGGAGTTTACATGCGCAGTATTTT. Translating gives CASSFTFGTSGSLHAQYF. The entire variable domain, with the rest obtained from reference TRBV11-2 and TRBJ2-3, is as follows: EAGVAQSPRYKIIEKRQSVAFWCNPISGHATLYWYQQILGQGPKLLIQFQNNGVVDDSQLPKDRFSAERLKGVDSTLKIQPAKLEDSAVYLCASSFTFGTSGSLHAQYFGPGTRLTVL.

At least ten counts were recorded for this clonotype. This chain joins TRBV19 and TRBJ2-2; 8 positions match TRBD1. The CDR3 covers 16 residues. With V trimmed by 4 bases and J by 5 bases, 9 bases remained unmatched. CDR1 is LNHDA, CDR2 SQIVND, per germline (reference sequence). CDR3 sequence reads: CASSTPQGAWTGELFF. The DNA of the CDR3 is TGTGCCAGTAGTACCCCCCAGGGGGCATGGACCGGGGAGCTGTTTTTT.

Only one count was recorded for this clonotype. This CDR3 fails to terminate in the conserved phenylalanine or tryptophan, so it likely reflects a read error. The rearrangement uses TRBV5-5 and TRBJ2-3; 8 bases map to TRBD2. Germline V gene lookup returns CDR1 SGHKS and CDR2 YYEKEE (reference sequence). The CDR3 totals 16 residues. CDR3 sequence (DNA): TGTGCCAGCAGCCTAGGGACTAGAGGACTCACAGATACACAGTATTCT. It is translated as CASSLGTRGLTDTQYS.